These 27 T cell receptor beta chains were all obtained from the same sample, sequenced in a study of T cells in Graves' hyperthyroidism and ophthalmopathy. Amplification yielded TCR beta CDR3 regions, with RNA transcripts as the source. When the TCR CDR3 underwent first-round RT-PCR, the HTBI primer set was used. TCRdb re-analysed the multiplex PCR reads in MiXCR, keeping a single row per CDR3 protein. The data contain roughly 740,000 distinct CDR3 sequences, about 16% of them singletons. Sequenced sample: blood. The receptors shown here come from a man younger than 35 with Graves' hyperthyroidism.

This clonotype was seen ten or more times. The chain carries TRBV2 and TRBJ1-5, with 7 nucleotides matching TRBD1. The CDR3 consists of 14 residues. Trimming at V came to 8 bases and at J to 4 bases, leaving 8 bases not matched to a gene. From germline, CDR1 is SNHLY and CDR2 FYNNEI. The CDR3 DNA follows: TGTGCCAGCGGGACAGTGCGAGGGAATCAGCCCCAGCATTTT. Translating gives CASGTVRGNQPQHF.

There are many counts of this clonotype. The chain links TRBV28 to TRBJ2-4, with no clear D. V was cut by 7 bases and J by 5 bases, with 6 bases left in between. The CDR3 covers 11 residues. Germline assignment: CDR1 MDHEN and CDR2 SYDVKM. Here the CDR3 DNA reads TGTGCCAGCAAATTCGAAAACATTCAGTACTTC. Amino acid sequence: CASKFENIQYF.

A few counts support this clonotype. The V and J genes are TRBV20-1 and TRBJ2-5; D call uncertain. The CDR3 runs 12 residues. Germline V gene lookup returns CDR1 DFQATT and CDR2 SNEGSKA (reference sequence). The V gene lost 4 bases and the J gene lost 5 bases, with 11 bases spanning the gap. The CDR3 DNA follows: TGCAGTGCTAATTCGCCTGGCGAGACCCAGTACTTC. It codes for CSANSPGETQYF.

The rearrangement joins TRBV20-1 to TRBJ1-5; a weak D match, TRBD1 (5 bases). This CDR3 is 12 amino acids long. With 7 bases removed from V and 4 bases from J, the gap between germline ends came to 11 bases. CDR1 DFQATT and CDR2 SNEGSKA come from the germline V gene (reference sequence). CDR3 nucleotides: TGCAGTGTGTCACAGGCAAATCAGCCCCAGCATTTT. This translates into CSVSQANQPQHF.

As for this clonotype: At one end, the junction sequence differs from germline, possibly due to a read error. The rearrangement joins TRBV28 to TRBJ2-2, with 8 bases identical to TRBD1. Germline-derived CDR1 and CDR2 are MDHEN and SYDVKM. This CDR3 contains 15 residues. The CDR3 reads CASSLLTGDTGEPFF. In nucleotides, the CDR3 is TGTGCCAGCAGTTTACTGACAGGGGACACCGGGGAGCCGTTTTTT.

This clonotype appeared a few times. The V and J genes are TRBV6-2 or TRBV6-3 and TRBJ2-2; D unclear. This CDR3 comprises 12 residues. Germline CDR1 is MNHEY and CDR2 is SVGEGT. Trimming removed 6 bases from V and 4 bases from J, with 6 bases in between. CDR3 sequence: CASRESTGELFF. Written as DNA, the CDR3 is TGTGCCAGCAGGGAGTCCACCGGGGAGCTGTTTTTT.

Notes on this clonotype: This could be a read error, since a much larger clone is one nucleotide away. The V call is TRBV11-3, the J call TRBJ1-1; D ambiguous. Trimming shortened V by 1 base and J by 2 bases, and 8 bases separated the two germline ends. Germline CDR1 and CDR2: SGHNT and YENEEA. This CDR3 has 14 amino acids. The CDR3 is CASSLAYRNTEAFF. The DNA for the CDR3 is TGTGCCAGCAGCTTAGCTTACCGCAACACTGAAGCTTTCTTT. The full variable domain, completed using reference TRBV11-3 and TRBJ1-1, is EAGVVQSPRYKIIEKKQPVAFWCNPISGHNTLYWYLQNLGQGPELLIRYENEEAVDDSQLPKDRFSAERLKGVDSTLKIQPAELGDSAVYLCASSLAYRNTEAFFGQGTRLTVV.

This clonotype turned up a few times. This chain links TRBV29-1 with TRBJ2-1; 8 nucleotides agree with TRBD2. Germline-derived CDR1 and CDR2 are SQVTM and ANQGSEA. V was pared by 5 bases and J by 9 bases, with 9 bases of the junction left unmatched. The CDR3 consists of 13 residues. The CDR3 sequence: CSVTGTSFFEQFF. DNA of the CDR3: TGCAGCGTTACCGGGACTAGTTTTTTTGAGCAGTTCTTC.

This chain's CDR3 is CASSPPPMTGANEKLFF. The CDR3 DNA sequence: TGTGCCAGCAGTCCCCCACCCATGACAGGTGCTAATGAAAAACTGTTTTTT. The chain joins TRBV28 to TRBJ1-4; TRBD1 is a possible D gene (6 bases). The CDR3 is 17 amino acids. Between the trimmed V and J ends, which lost 5 bases and 3 bases, there was a span of 19 bases. Germline CDR1 is MDHEN and CDR2 is SYDVKM.

The rearrangement joins TRBV29-1 to TRBJ2-7, with 9 bases aligning to TRBD1. Germline CDR1 and CDR2: SQVTM and ANQGSEA. The trim removed 0 bases at V and 5 bases at J, leaving 2 bases unmatched. CDR3 length: 13 residues. CDR3 nucleotides: TGCAGCGTTGAAGAGGACAGGGGCCACGAGCAGTACTTC. Translated, it gives CSVEEDRGHEQYF.

In this sample, this clonotype turned up many times. This rearrangement joins TRBV28 to TRBJ2-5; D possibly corresponds to TRBD2 (5 bases). This CDR3 is 15 amino acids long. Germline V gene sequence: CDR1 MDHEN, CDR2 SYDVKM. V lost 6 bases and J 2 bases, leaving 16 bases between the germline ends. CDR3 region: CASSSPRGIQETQYF. Written as DNA, the CDR3 is TGTGCCAGCAGCAGCCCCCGAGGGATTCAAGAGACCCAGTACTTC.

This clonotype was observed at least ten times. This rearrangement joins TRBV12-5 to TRBJ1-1, with 9 bases aligning to TRBD1. Germline values: CDR1 LGHNT, CDR2 FRNRAP. The CDR3 has 17 residues. V gave up 2 bases and J gave up 1 base; unmatched junction bases: 8. The CDR3 is CASGLTRTGETNTEAFF. CDR3 nucleotides: TGTGCTAGTGGTTTGACCCGGACAGGGGAGACGAACACTGAAGCTTTCTTT.

This clonotype has ten or more counts. The V call is TRBV27, the J call TRBJ1-6; TRBD1 might be the D (5 bases). Trimming cost V 3 bases and J 6 bases, with 12 bases left between them. The V gene's germline CDR1 is MNHEY and CDR2 SMNVEV (reference sequence). The CDR3 sequence is 15 residues long. The CDR3 region is CASSLRDDSNSPLHF. The CDR3 region has the DNA TGTGCCAGCAGTTTGCGGGACGATAGTAATTCACCCCTCCACTTT.

The chain couples TRBV7-2 to TRBJ1-2; 7 bases are shared with TRBD1. The CDR3 is 14 residues long. The germline V gene has CDR1 SGHTA and CDR2 FQGNSA. The trim removed 5 bases at V and 2 bases at J, leaving 5 bases unmatched. The CDR3 loop is CASSPQTGNYGYTF. The CDR3 coding sequence is TGTGCCAGCAGCCCTCAGACAGGGAACTATGGCTACACCTTC.

This clonotype was found a few times. This chain uses TRBV7-8 with TRBJ1-2, with TRBD1 identical over 7 bases. V lost 5 bases, J lost 8 bases, and 8 bases stayed unmatched. Germline-derived CDR1 and CDR2 are SGHVS and FQNEAQ. The CDR3 has 13 amino acids. CDR3 coding DNA: TGTGCCAGCAGCAGAGGGACAGCCGGGGGCTACACCTTC. Translation: CASSRGTAGGYTF.

This clonotype has a count of ten or more. This chain uses TRBV30 with TRBJ1-1, with D unresolved. V lost 3 bases, J lost 2 bases, and 4 bases lay in between. The germline CDR1 and CDR2 sequences are GTSNPN and SVGIG (reference sequence). The CDR3 loop spans 11 amino acids. The CDR3 bases are TGTGCCTGGAGACCTAACACTGAAGCTTTCTTT. Translating gives CAWRPNTEAFF.

The chain recombines TRBV7-8 with TRBJ2-5; TRBD2 might be the D (5 bases). This CDR3 comprises 15 residues. Germline V CDR1 and CDR2: SGHVS, FQNEAQ. V gave up 1 base and J gave up 2 bases, with 11 bases separating them. The CDR3 DNA sequence: TGTGCCAGCAGCTTAGGATCCGGGATACAAGAGACCCAGTACTTC. It translates to CASSLGSGIQETQYF.

This clonotype was counted at least ten times. The chain joins TRBV6-2 or TRBV6-3 to TRBJ1-2; D is undetermined. CDR1 is MNHEY and CDR2 is SVGEGT in the germline V gene. The CDR3 extends over 12 amino acids. The V gene lost 2 bases and the J gene lost 6 bases, with 7 bases spanning the gap. The CDR3 DNA follows: TGTGCCAGCAGTTACCGGACGGATGGCTACACCTTC. It translates to CASSYRTDGYTF.

This chain links TRBV4-1 with TRBJ1-3; 7 bases fit TRBD1. CDR1 is MGHRA and CDR2 is YSYEKL in the germline V gene. V was clipped by 4 bases and J by 1 base; unmatched bases: 13. The CDR3 contains 18 residues. The CDR3 region is CASSLRGAGPVSGNTIYF. The CDR3 DNA follows: TGCGCCAGCAGCCTCAGGGGGGCAGGGCCCGTATCTGGAAACACCATATATTTT.

This clonotype was picked up a small number of times. The V and J genes are TRBV29-1 and TRBJ2-1, with D perhaps matching TRBD2 (5 bases). Trimming left V 6 bases short and J 4 bases short, with 13 bases between. The CDR3 is 13 residues long. Germline-derived CDR1 and CDR2 are SQVTM and ANQGSEA. The CDR3 spells CSVRQAEYNEQFF. The DNA of the CDR3 is TGCAGCGTGAGGCAAGCGGAGTACAATGAGCAGTTCTTC.

CDR3 in DNA: TGTGCCAGCACCCCGTCGTCTGGGGAGCTGTTTTTT. The encoded protein is CASTPSSGELFF. The chain recombines TRBV28 with TRBJ2-2; D unclear. V was trimmed by 7 bases and J by 8 bases, leaving 11 bases between them. The CDR3 is made up of 12 amino acids. Germline values: CDR1 MDHEN, CDR2 SYDVKM.

This clonotype was counted many times. Sequence at one end of the junction differs from germline and may be a read error. This rearrangement joins TRBV7-7 to TRBJ2-1; D is ambiguous. Germline CDR1 reads SSHAT; CDR2 reads FNYEAQ (reference sequence). The CDR3 sequence is 13 residues long. CDR3 in DNA: TGTGCTAGCAGCTTAGATCCTAGCAATGAGCAGTTCTTC. Amino acid sequence: CASSLDPSNEQFF.

This clonotype appeared many times. V and J are TRBV2 and TRBJ2-5; D perhaps matches TRBD1 (5 bases). Germline CDR1 SNHLY, CDR2 FYNNEI. The length of the CDR3 is 15 residues. The V gene lost 7 bases and the J gene lost 1 base, with 16 bases spanning the gap. Here the CDR3 reads CASKTAPWAQETQYF. The CDR3 bases are TGTGCCAGCAAGACAGCCCCGTGGGCCCAAGAGACCCAGTACTTC.

This clonotype was counted many times. CDR3 loop: CASSRGDHEQYF. For the CDR3, the DNA is TGTGCCAGCAGTCGGGGGGACCACGAGCAGTACTTC. This chain links TRBV2 with TRBJ2-7; 7 nucleotides align to TRBD2. This CDR3 has 12 residues. With V trimmed by 5 bases and J by 5 bases, 3 bases remained unmatched. CDR1 and CDR2 (germline): SNHLY, FYNNEI.

The gene calls are TRBV19 and TRBJ1-1; D is unresolved. The V gene lost 3 bases and the J gene lost 5 bases, with 13 bases spanning the gap. In germline, CDR1 is LNHDA, CDR2 SQIVND (reference sequence). This CDR3 has 14 residues. The chain's CDR3 is CASSISARGTEAFF. CDR3 bases: TGTGCCAGTAGTATTTCAGCTCGCGGAACTGAAGCTTTCTTT. Combining the CDR3 with reference TRBV19 and TRBJ1-1 gives the whole variable domain DGGITQSPKYLFRKEGQNVTLSCEQNLNHDAMYWYRQDPGQGLRLIYYSQIVNDFQKGDIAEGYSVSREKKESFPLTVTSAQKNPTAFYLCASSISARGTEAFFGQGTRLTVV.

This clonotype was seen more than once but under ten times. V usage is TRBV28 and J usage is TRBJ2-1; TRBD1 or TRBD2 may be the D gene (7 bases each). V lost 7 bases and J 10 bases, leaving 11 bases between the germline ends. Germline lookup yields CDR1 MDHEN and CDR2 SYDVKM. The CDR3 is made up of 11 amino acids. The CDR3 reads CASTGGEEQFF. The CDR3 bases are TGTGCCAGCACAGGGGGGGAAGAGCAGTTCTTC.

This clonotype was detected only a few times. Written as DNA, the CDR3 is TGCAGTGCTAGACTAGCGGGAGGGGAGGGATACAATGAGCAGTTCTTC. This gives the protein CSARLAGGEGYNEQFF. This chain connects TRBV20-1 to TRBJ2-1, with 12 bases aligning to TRBD2. The CDR3 has 16 residues. V lost 2 bases, J lost 4 bases, and 6 bases stayed unmatched. The germline V gene encodes CDR1 DFQATT and CDR2 SNEGSKA (reference sequence).